The source of this T cell receptor beta chain is a study of identical twins. This clonotype was recorded at least ten times. TCRdb reprocessed the 5' RACE reads with MiXCR, giving one entry per CDR3 protein. The repertoire holds hundreds of thousands of distinct CDR3 sequences, with 6% to 6.5% as singletons. The CDR3 totals 15 residues. V shed 4 bases, J shed 5 bases, and the junction held 5 bases outside the gene matches. Germline V gene lookup returns CDR1 KGHDR and CDR2 SFDVKD. The sequence derives from a man younger than 30 in good health. The chain carries TRBV24-1 and TRBJ2-1, with 9 bases identical to TRBD1. Material for sequencing was naive T cells sorted from blood. The CDR3, as DNA: TGTGCCACCAGTGAGCGGGACAGGGTCCACAATGAGCAGTTCTTC. Its translation is CATSERDRVHNEQFF.